This entry is about one T cell receptor (beta chain). Preparation of the TCRbeta library was carried out with unique molecular identifiers. TCRdb reprocessed the PCR reads with MiXCR, giving one entry per CDR3 protein. Of around 480,000 distinct CDR3 sequences in the sample, around a third are singletons; the top ten hold around 2.5%. The sample originates from a study of T-cell reconstitution after alpha-beta-depleted transplantation in children. The CDR3 is 15 amino acids. Germline lookup yields CDR1 SGDLS and CDR2 YYNGEE. Deletions cut 2 bases from V and 5 bases from J, with 14 bases between. This chain links TRBV9 with TRBJ2-1, with D tentatively TRBD1 or TRBD2 (5 bases each). This clonotype was obtained from a human donor who donated a stem cell graft to a child with aplastic anemia. Here the sequenced sample was PBMCs from the stem cell graft donor, taken from the stem cell graft. The CDR3 is CASSVGTGRDNEQFF. As DNA, the CDR3 is TGTGCCAGCAGCGTCGGGACCGGACGCGACAATGAGCAGTTCTTC.